This T cell receptor (beta chain) was documented in a study of blood T cell repertoires in COVID-19. Profiled with immunoSEQ multiplex PCR; TCRdb holds only in-frame clones, not every one. The data show around 50,000 clones, with approximately 82% seen just once and approximately 5% held by the top ten. In germline, CDR1 is SEHNR, CDR2 FQNEAQ (reference sequence). The CDR3 extends over 16 amino acids. With respect to this clone: At one end the junction does not follow the germline gene, possibly because of a read error.

The receptor was isolated from a human donor in a cohort sampled during active COVID-19. The specimen sequenced was peripheral blood. This chain uses TRBV7-9 with TRBJ1-1, with unresolved D. Written as DNA, the CDR3 is TGTGCCAGCAGCCCCCTCGGAAGGACTCGGAACGCTGAAGCTTTCTTT. Translation: CASSPLGRTRNAEAFF.